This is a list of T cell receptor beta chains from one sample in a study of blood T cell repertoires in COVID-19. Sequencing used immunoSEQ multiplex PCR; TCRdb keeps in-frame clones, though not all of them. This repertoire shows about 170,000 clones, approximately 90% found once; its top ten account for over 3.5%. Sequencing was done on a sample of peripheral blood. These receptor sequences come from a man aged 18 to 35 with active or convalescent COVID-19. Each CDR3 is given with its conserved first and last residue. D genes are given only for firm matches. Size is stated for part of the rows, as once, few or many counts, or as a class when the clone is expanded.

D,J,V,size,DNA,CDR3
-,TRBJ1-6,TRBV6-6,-,TGTGCCAGCAGTTACAGCAGGGGCAGAATTGATTCACCCCTCCACTTT,CASSYSRGRIDSPLHF
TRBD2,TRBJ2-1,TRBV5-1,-,TGCGCCAGCAGCTTGGGCTTAGCGGGAGAGAGGAAGTTCTTC,CASSLGLAGERKFF
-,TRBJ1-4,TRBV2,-,TGTGCCAGCAGTGACACCCCACGGAGCTATAATGAAAAACTGTTTTTT,CASSDTPRSYNEKLFF
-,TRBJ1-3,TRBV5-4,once,TGTGCCAGCAGCCTCCCCCCGACAGGAACTGGAAACACCATATATTTT,CASSLPPTGTGNTIYF
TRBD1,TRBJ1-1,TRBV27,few,TGTGCCAGCAGTAGACTGGGACAGGGGTTCACTGAAGCTTTCTTT,CASSRLGQGFTEAFF
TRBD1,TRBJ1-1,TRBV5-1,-,TGCGCCAGCAGAACTATCACAGGGGGACGGGGTGAAGCTTTCTTT,CASRTITGGRGEAFF
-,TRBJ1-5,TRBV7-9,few,TGTGCCAGCAGCTTAGACGGATGGGGCATTAGGGGTCAGCCCCAGCATTTT,CASSLDGWGIRGQPQHF
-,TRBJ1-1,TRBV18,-,TGTGCCAGCTCCCTCACAGAGAACACTGAAGCTTTCTTT,CASSLTENTEAFF
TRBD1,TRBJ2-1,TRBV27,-,TGTGCCAGCAGTTTAACAGGGGGCTCCTACAATGAGCAGTTCTTC,CASSLTGGSYNEQFF
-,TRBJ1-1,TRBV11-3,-,TGTGCCAGCAGCTTAAGCCTTTACAGGCAGAACACTGAAGCTTTCTTT,CASSLSLYRQNTEAFF
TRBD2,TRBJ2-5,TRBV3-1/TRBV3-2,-,TGTGCCAGCAGCCAAGATCTGCTAGCGGGAGAGACCCAGTACTTC,CASSQDLLAGETQYF
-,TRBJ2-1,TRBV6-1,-,TGTGCCAGCAGTGAAGCTTTGCGGGAGCAGTTCTTC,CASSEALREQFF
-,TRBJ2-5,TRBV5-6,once,TGTGCCAGCAGCTTGAGGGGGCAAGAGACCCAGTACTTC,CASSLRGQETQYF
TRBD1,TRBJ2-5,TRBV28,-,TGTGCCAGCAGTTTGCGAGGGGGCGTCGTATGGACCCAGTACTTC,CASSLRGGVVWTQYF
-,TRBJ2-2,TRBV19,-,TGTGCCAGTAATACCCCAGGGGCCAACACCGGGGAGCTGTTTTTT,CASNTPGANTGELFF
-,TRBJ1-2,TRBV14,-,TGTGCCAGCAGCCACGGGGGGGGAGGATATGGCTACACCTTC,CASSHGGGGYGYTF
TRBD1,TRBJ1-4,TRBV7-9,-,TGTGCCAGCAGACACGGGACAGTCGATGAAAAACTGTTTTTT,CASRHGTVDEKLFF
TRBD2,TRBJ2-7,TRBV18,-,TGTGCCAGCTCACCTAGTCTAGCGGGAGTGAGCGAGCAGTACTTC,CASSPSLAGVSEQYF
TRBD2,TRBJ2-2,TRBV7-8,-,TGTGCCAGCAGCAGAAAGGCTAGCGGGGGATCGGTCACCGGGGAGCTGTTTTTT,CASSRKASGGSVTGELFF
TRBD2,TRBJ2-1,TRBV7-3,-,TGTGCCAGCAGCCTAGCGGGAACCACCTACAATGAGCAGTTCTTC,CASSLAGTTYNEQFF
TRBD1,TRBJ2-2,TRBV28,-,TGTGCCAGCAGTTCGACAGGGGGTATCGGGGAGCTGTTTTTT,CASSSTGGIGELFF
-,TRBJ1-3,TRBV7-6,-,TGTGCCAGCAGCATTACAGGGCGTAGTGCTGGAAACACCATATATTTT,CASSITGRSAGNTIYF
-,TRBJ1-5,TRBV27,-,TGTGCCAGCAGTTTACAGGGCGGTCAGCCCCAGCATTTT,CASSLQGGQPQHF
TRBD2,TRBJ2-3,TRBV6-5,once,TGTGCCAGCTTGACTAGCGGCACAGATACGCAGTATTTT,CASLTSGTDTQYF
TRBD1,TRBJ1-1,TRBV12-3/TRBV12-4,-,TGTGCCAGCAGGGCCGGACAGGTTGAAGCTTTCTTT,CASRAGQVEAFF
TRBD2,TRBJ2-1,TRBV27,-,TGTGCCAGCAGTTTACTGCGGGGGGAATCCAATGAGCAGTTCTTC,CASSLLRGESNEQFF
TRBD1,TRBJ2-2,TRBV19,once,TGTGCCAGTAGTGGTACAGGGGGCCTTACCCGCGACACCGGGGAGCTGTTTTTT,CASSGTGGLTRDTGELFF
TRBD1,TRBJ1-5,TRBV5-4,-,TGTGCCAGCCCTGACAGGGGACGCCAGCCCCAGCATTTT,CASPDRGRQPQHF
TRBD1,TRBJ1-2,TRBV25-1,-,TGTGCCAGCAGTGTCACCGGGACAGGGGCGAACACCTTC,CASSVTGTGANTF
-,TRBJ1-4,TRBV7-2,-,TGTGCCAGCAGCTCTCGCAGGGGAGGGGGTGAAAAACTGTTTTTT,CASSSRRGGGEKLFF
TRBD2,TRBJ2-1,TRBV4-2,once,TGTGCCAGCAGCCAAGCCCAGAGCGGGAGTCTTATGGGCTACAATGAGCAGTTCTTC,CASSQAQSGSLMGYNEQFF
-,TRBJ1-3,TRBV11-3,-,TGTGCCAGCAGCAGGGGCCCCTCTGGAAACACCATATATTTT,CASSRGPSGNTIYF
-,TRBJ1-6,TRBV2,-,TGTGCCAGCAGTTTGGGACTAAATACGGGACCCCTCCACTTT,CASSLGLNTGPLHF
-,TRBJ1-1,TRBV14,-,TGTGCCAGCAGCCAGACAGGTGTGAACACTGAAGCTTTCTTT,CASSQTGVNTEAFF
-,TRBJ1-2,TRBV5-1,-,TGCGCCAGCAGCCCAGACGGGACACCGCGGGGCTACACCTTC,CASSPDGTPRGYTF
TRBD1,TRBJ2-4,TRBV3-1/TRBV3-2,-,TGTGCCAGCAGCCGTCAGGACAGGGGGGCCAAAAACATTCAGTACTTC,CASSRQDRGAKNIQYF
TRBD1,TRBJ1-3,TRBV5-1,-,TGCGCCAGCAGCCAAGAGACAGGGGGCCACTCTGGAAACACCATATATTTT,CASSQETGGHSGNTIYF
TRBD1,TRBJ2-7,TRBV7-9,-,TGTGCCAGCAGTTATACAGGGGTTAGCCCCTACGAGCAGTACTTC,CASSYTGVSPYEQYF
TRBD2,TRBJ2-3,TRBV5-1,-,TGCGCCAGCAGCTTGCTCCGACTAGCGGGGGGGCCGTTTTCGGATACGCAGTATTTT,CASSLLRLAGGPFSDTQYF
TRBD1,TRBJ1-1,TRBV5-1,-,TGCGCCAGCAGCTCCGGACAGGGAATCCCCATGAACACTGAAGCTTTCTTT,CASSSGQGIPMNTEAFF
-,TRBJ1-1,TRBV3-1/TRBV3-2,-,TGTGCCAGCAGCTATCTGGAGGAAGCTTTCTTT,CASSYLEEAFF
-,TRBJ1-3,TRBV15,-,TGTGCCACCAGCACCGCCGGACACTCTGGAAACACCATATATTTT,CATSTAGHSGNTIYF
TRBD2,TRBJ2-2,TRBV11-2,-,TGTGCCAGCAGCTCCGGGACTAGCGGGAGCAGCGGGGAGCTGTTTTTT,CASSSGTSGSSGELFF
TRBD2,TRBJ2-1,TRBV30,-,TGTGCCTGGAGAGGGGGTTGGACTAGCGGGAGAGGGGAGGACTACAATGAGCAGTTCTTC,CAWRGGWTSGRGEDYNEQFF
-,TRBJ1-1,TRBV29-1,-,TGCAGCGTTGGACCGTTCGTGGGGGGAAGGACCACTGAAGCTTTCTTT,CSVGPFVGGRTTEAFF
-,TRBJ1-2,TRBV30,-,TGTGCCTGGACGATCGGGGGTAACTATGGCTACACCTTC,CAWTIGGNYGYTF
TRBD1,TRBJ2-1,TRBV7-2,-,TGTGCCAGCAGACCCCCTTCAGGGGGCGATTTAAATGAGCAGTTCTTC,CASRPPSGGDLNEQFF
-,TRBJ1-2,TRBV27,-,TGTGCCAGCAGTCTTATTGGGGGGAACTATGGCTACACCTTC,CASSLIGGNYGYTF
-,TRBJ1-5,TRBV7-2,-,TGTGCCAGCAGCTTATCCGGAGGTGATCAGCCCCAGCATTTT,CASSLSGGDQPQHF
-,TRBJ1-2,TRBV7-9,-,TGTGCCAGCAGCCCTTTCCCGCGCAGGGATAACTATGGCTACACCTTC,CASSPFPRRDNYGYTF
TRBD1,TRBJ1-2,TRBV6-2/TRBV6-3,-,TGTGCCAGCAGTGAGTGGACAGGGTTATCCTATGGCTACACCTTC,CASSEWTGLSYGYTF